The 5 T cell receptor beta chains below were found in one sample sequenced in a study of identical twins. TCRdb fed the 5' RACE reads into MiXCR, producing one record per CDR3 protein. The sample lists about 200,000 distinct CDR3 sequences, roughly 10% occurring once. Sample: memory (CD45RO+) T cells sorted from blood. The receptors here all came from a woman aged 18-35 years in good health.

This clonotype was detected only a few times. This sequence joins TRBV20-1 and TRBJ2-3; D is uncertain. Trimming took off 3 bases at V and 2 bases at J, with 12 bases between the two ends. The CDR3 is 14 amino acids. Germline-derived CDR1 and CDR2 are DFQATT and SNEGSKA (reference sequence). CDR3: CSASGVSYTDTQYF. CDR3 bases: TGCAGTGCTAGTGGGGTCTCCTACACAGATACGCAGTATTTT.

The V and J genes are TRBV20-1 and TRBJ2-2, with 12 bases fitting TRBD2. The CDR3 is made up of 17 amino acids. Trimming cost V 0 bases and J 5 bases; bases outside gene matches: 7. CDR1 is DFQATT and CDR2 is SNEGSKA in the germline V gene (reference sequence). DNA of the CDR3: TGCAGTGCTAGAGATCCTGCTAGCGGGAGGGGGACCGGGGAGCTGTTTTTT. This codes for CSARDPASGRGTGELFF.

This clonotype showed up many times. J is TRBJ2-5 and V is TRBV10-1, with TRBD2 as a possible D gene (6 bases). CDR3 length equals 15 residues. Germline lookup yields CDR1 WNHNN and CDR2 SYGVQD (reference sequence). V was clipped by 2 bases and J by 0 bases, with 10 bases between them. CDR3 loop: CASSERGSDQETQYF. CDR3 in DNA: TGCGCCAGCAGTGAGCGGGGGTCAGACCAAGAGACCCAGTACTTC.

In this sample, this clonotype turned up many times. The chain uses TRBV3-1 and TRBJ2-1; TRBD2 matches at 14 bases. The germline V gene encodes CDR1 LGHDT and CDR2 YNNKEL (reference sequence). This CDR3 spans 16 amino acids. With V trimmed by 4 bases and J by 10 bases, 9 bases remained unmatched. The DNA of the CDR3 is TGTGCCAGCAGCCTACCGGGACTAGCGGGGGTACGGGAGCAGTTCTTC. Residues: CASSLPGLAGVREQFF.

The chain employs TRBV20-1 and TRBJ2-7, with TRBD2 identical over 10 bases. CDR1 and CDR2 from the germline V gene are DFQATT and SNEGSKA (reference sequence). There are 15 residues in the CDR3. Losses at the gene ends were 4 bases for V and 2 bases for J; bases not matched to a gene: 8. The CDR3 region is CSANVNSGGPYEQYF. CDR3 DNA: TGCAGTGCTAACGTGAATAGCGGGGGGCCCTACGAGCAGTACTTC.